What follows are 30 T cell receptor beta chains derived from one specimen sequenced in a study of blood T cell repertoires in COVID-19 (dated by TCRdb to 2019 to 2021). Library construction relied on the immunoSEQ multiplex PCR assay. The table comes from immuneACCESS by way of TCRdb, which keeps in-frame sequences with V and J called. Part of the clones is missing from these tables; in studies checked, under half for an unresolved V gene and the rest for unknown reasons. Recorded for this sample are 150,000 to 200,000 clones; approximately 85% of them occurred a single time. The biggest ten clones account for about a tenth of the sample. Source material: peripheral blood. The receptor set was obtained from a human donor with active or convalescent COVID-19. The donor label of this sample is uncertain.

This sequence joins TRBV23-1 and TRBJ1-5; D possibly corresponds to TRBD1 (6 bases). TRBV23-1 is an open reading frame, and its role is uncertain. With 8 bases removed from V and 5 bases from J, the gap between germline ends came to 22 bases. CDR3 length equals 16 residues. The CDR3 loop reads CASGQIAGGAHQPQHF. CDR3 DNA sequence: TGCGCCAGCGGCCAAATTGCGGGGGGCGCGCATCAGCCCCAGCATTTT.

CDR3 nucleotides: TGTGCCAGCAGTGAAGGGACTAGCGGGAGAATAACCTACAATGAGCAGTTCTTC. Protein sequence: CASSEGTSGRITYNEQFF. This chain joins TRBV2 and TRBJ2-1, with 13 nucleotides matching TRBD2. Germline values: CDR1 SNHLY, CDR2 FYNNEI. J lost 2 bases, V lost 1 base, and 5 bases had no gene match. CDR3 length: 18 amino acids. Using reference TRBV2 and TRBJ2-1 for the parts outside the CDR3, the full variable domain is EPEVTQTPSHQVTQMGQEVILRCVPISNHLYFYWYRQILGQKVEFLVSFYNNEISEKSEIFDDQFSVERPDGSNFTLKIRSTKLEDSAMYFCASSEGTSGRITYNEQFFGPGTRLTVL.

This clone was observed a single time. This rearrangement joins TRBV3-1 (or the pseudogene TRBV3-2) to TRBJ1-6, with D maybe TRBD1 (6 bases). Trimming pared 7 bases from V and 6 bases from J, leaving 13 bases between. The V gene's germline CDR1 is LGHDT and CDR2 YNNKEL (reference sequence). The CDR3 spans 14 residues. The CDR3 sequence is CASTGSRGNSPLHF. In DNA, the CDR3 is TGTGCCAGCACCGGGTCCAGGGGTAATTCACCCCTCCACTTT.

The V and J genes are TRBV7-9 and TRBJ1-6, with D hard to call. Per the germline V gene, CDR1 is SEHNR and CDR2 is FQNEAQ (reference sequence). CDR3 length equals 14 residues. Trimming cost V 1 base and J 7 bases, with 8 bases left between them. CDR3 region: CASSLVQPNSPLHF. CDR3 sequence (DNA): TGTGCCAGCAGCTTAGTACAGCCCAATTCACCCCTCCACTTT.

This chain joins TRBV6-6 and TRBJ1-5; TRBD1 is a possible D gene (6 bases). V lost 7 bases, J lost 11 bases, and 18 bases lay in between. CDR1 MNHNY and CDR2 SVGAGI come from the germline V gene (reference sequence). The CDR3 contains 13 residues. CDR3 DNA sequence: TGTGCCAGCAACCGTCTGGGGACACTGGCCCAGCATTTT. Amino acids: CASNRLGTLAQHF.

This clone was seen a few times. J is TRBJ1-2 and V is TRBV6-5; a possible D gene is TRBD1 (5 bases). Trimming pared 6 bases from V and 4 bases from J, leaving 15 bases between. Germline V gives CDR1 MNHEY, CDR2 SVGAGI. This CDR3 is 14 amino acids long. CDR3 region: CASRDGRVGYGYTF. CDR3 in DNA: TGTGCCAGCAGAGATGGCAGGGTGGGCTATGGCTACACCTTC.

The chain links TRBV25-1 to TRBJ2-3; maybe TRBD1 (5 bases). Looked up from germline, CDR1 is MGHDK and CDR2 is SYGVNS. CDR3 length equals 15 residues. V dropped 2 bases and J dropped 6 bases, with 15 bases sitting between them. The CDR3 spells CASSEQGQGSDTQYF. For the CDR3, the DNA is TGTGCCAGCAGTGAACAGGGTCAAGGTTCGGATACGCAGTATTTT.

The CDR3 sequence: CASSQETGREAFF. The CDR3 DNA follows: TGCGCCAGCAGCCAAGAAACGGGGAGGGAAGCTTTCTTT. The chain uses TRBV4-3 and TRBJ1-1; no clear D gene. Germline V CDR1 and CDR2: LGHNA, YSLEER. This CDR3 has 13 residues. The V end was cut by 0 bases, the J end by 8 bases, with 10 bases between.

Details on this clone: This specimen includes other DNA sequences encoding the same CDR3. The chain links TRBV27 to TRBJ2-7, with D possibly being TRBD1 (6 bases). The CDR3 is made up of 12 amino acids. Germline V gene data show CDR1 as MNHEY and CDR2 as SMNVEV (reference sequence). V was trimmed by 6 bases and J by 3 bases, leaving 9 bases between them. CDR3 sequence reads: CASRADSYEQYF. The CDR3 bases are TGTGCCAGCAGGGCGGACAGCTACGAGCAGTACTTC.

This clone came up once. V gene TRBV3-1 (or the pseudogene TRBV3-2) combines with J gene TRBJ2-3, with a weak D call TRBD2 (5 bases). V lost 4 bases and J lost 0, with 14 bases in between. The CDR3 has 16 residues. CDR1 is LGHDT, CDR2 YNNKEL, per germline (reference sequence). The CDR3 bases are TGTGCCAGCAGCCTACTAGGGCGTGCTAGCACAGATACGCAGTATTTT. Protein product: CASSLLGRASTDTQYF.

The table lists this clone with a count of one. The chain joins TRBV7-9 to TRBJ2-1, with D unresolved. V shed 5 bases and J shed 12 bases, with 8 bases lying between them. Germline CDR1 and CDR2: SEHNR and FQNEAQ (reference sequence). The CDR3 runs 10 residues. The CDR3 is CASSRHWQFF. The CDR3 bases are TGTGCCAGCAGCAGACATTGGCAGTTCTTC.

The rearrangement joins TRBV20-1 to TRBJ2-1, with 11 bases aligning to TRBD2. Germline CDR1 DFQATT, CDR2 SNEGSKA (reference sequence). The CDR3 contains 13 residues. The ends lost 3 bases at V and 8 bases at J; junction bases unmatched: 3. Written as DNA, the CDR3 is TGCAGTGCTAGTTTAGCGGGAGGGGATGAGCAGTTCTTC. As protein: CSASLAGGDEQFF.

The V gene is TRBV4-2, the J gene TRBJ2-5; 11 nucleotides match TRBD2. The V gene end was trimmed by 0 bases and the J gene end by 4 bases; junction bases not matched to a gene: 13. CDR3 length: 19 residues. Looked up from germline, CDR1 is LGHNA and CDR2 is YNFKEQ. This CDR3 reads CASSQDPRLSGRARETQYF. The CDR3 DNA is TGTGCCAGCAGCCAAGATCCCCGGCTTAGCGGGAGGGCCCGAGAGACCCAGTACTTC.

The J gene is TRBJ2-3, the V gene TRBV2; 8 bases match TRBD2. The CDR3 covers 19 residues. CDR1 is SNHLY and CDR2 is FYNNEI in the germline V gene. Germline trimming cut 4 bases from V and 3 bases from J; bases unmatched to any gene: 18. CDR3 nucleotide sequence: TGTGCCAGCAGTGGGGTTCGGAAAATCGCGGGAGGACCAACAGATACGCAGTATTTT. Encoded protein: CASSGVRKIAGGPTDTQYF. The variable domain in full, with the rest retrieved from reference TRBV2 and TRBJ2-3, is EPEVTQTPSHQVTQMGQEVILRCVPISNHLYFYWYRQILGQKVEFLVSFYNNEISEKSEIFDDQFSVERPDGSNFTLKIRSTKLEDSAMYFCASSGVRKIAGGPTDTQYFGPGTRLTVL.

J is TRBJ2-1 and V is TRBV6-1, with TRBD1 as a possible D gene (6 bases). V lost 2 bases to trimming and J lost 9 bases, with 23 bases between them. Germline V gene lookup returns CDR1 MNHNS and CDR2 SASEGT. The CDR3 is 17 residues long. The CDR3: CASSEWPLQGYEGEQFF. In DNA form, the CDR3 reads TGTGCCAGCAGTGAATGGCCCCTCCAGGGGTATGAAGGTGAGCAGTTCTTC.

V gene TRBV9 combines with J gene TRBJ1-6; a weak D match, TRBD1 (6 bases). With 0 bases removed from V and 7 bases from J, the gap between germline ends came to 8 bases. The CDR3 runs to 14 residues. CDR1 is SGDLS and CDR2 is YYNGEE in the germline V gene. The CDR3 region is CASSVGQVNSPLHF. The CDR3 DNA follows: TGTGCCAGCAGCGTAGGACAGGTGAATTCACCCCTCCACTTT.

This clone was seen just once. The chain couples TRBV18 to TRBJ2-1; 12 bases line up with TRBD2. This CDR3 region has 16 residues. The junction had 11 bases not matched to a gene; V was cut back by 4 bases and J by 10 bases. CDR1 KGHSH and CDR2 LQKENI come from the germline V gene. This CDR3 is CASSRLLAGGPREQFF. CDR3 nucleotide sequence: TGTGCCAGCTCACGCCTTCTAGCGGGAGGGCCAAGGGAGCAGTTCTTC.

This sequence joins TRBV24-1 and TRBJ2-7, with 13 bases lining up with TRBD2. CDR1 and CDR2 from the germline V gene are KGHDR and SFDVKD. The V gene end was trimmed by 4 bases and the J gene end by 3 bases; junction bases not matched to a gene: 5. The CDR3 loop spans 16 amino acids. The CDR3 spells CATSDRGTSGNYEQYF. The CDR3 bases are TGTGCCACCAGTGACCGAGGGACTAGCGGGAACTACGAGCAGTACTTC.

The V and J genes are TRBV19 and TRBJ2-2; 7 nucleotides align to TRBD1. This CDR3 is built from 13 residues. J gave up 8 bases and V 7 bases, and 7 bases lay outside the gene matches. Germline lookup yields CDR1 LNHDA and CDR2 SQIVND (reference sequence). The CDR3: CASTQLTGGELFF. The CDR3 nucleotides read TGTGCCAGTACCCAATTGACAGGGGGGGAGCTGTTTTTT.

This clone came up a few times. This same CDR3 is encoded by further DNA sequences in the sample. This chain links TRBV9 with TRBJ2-1, with 10 bases aligning to TRBD2. V gave up 3 bases and J gave up 0 bases; unmatched junction bases: 0. Per germline, CDR1 SGDLS and CDR2 YYNGEE. This CDR3 spans 15 amino acids. The DNA for the CDR3 is TGTGCCAGCAGCGCTAGCGGGAGCTCCTACAATGAGCAGTTCTTC. Translation: CASSASGSSYNEQFF.

The chain uses TRBV28 and TRBJ1-2; D may be TRBD1 (5 bases). The CDR3 consists of 15 residues. The V gene lost 4 bases and the J gene lost 4 bases, with 16 bases spanning the gap. Germline V gives CDR1 MDHEN, CDR2 SYDVKM. The CDR3 loop reads CASSSGGGVTYGYTF. In DNA form, the CDR3 reads TGTGCCAGCAGTTCCGGAGGAGGGGTTACCTATGGCTACACCTTC.

This chain connects TRBV4-1 to TRBJ2-3; TRBD2 matches 14 bases. J was trimmed by 13 bases and V by 1 base; bases with no gene match: 10. This CDR3 is built from 16 residues. CDR1 and CDR2 from the germline V gene are MGHRA and YSYEKL. CDR3 bases: TGCGCCAGCAGCCAAGGTGCGACTAGCGGGAGGGCCAGTGAGTATTTT. Translated, it gives CASSQGATSGRASEYF.

Comments on this clone: An end of the junction does not agree with germline; a read error may underlie this. The V gene is TRBV11-3, the J gene TRBJ2-7, with D possibly TRBD2 on 7 matching bases. CDR1 is SGHNT and CDR2 is YENEEA in the germline V gene. There are 17 residues in the CDR3. Here the CDR3 reads CASTRRGQGGRSSEQYF. The DNA for the CDR3 is TGTGCCAGCACCCGGCGGGGGCAGGGCGGGCGCTCCTCCGAGCAGTACTTC.

This chain uses TRBV6-6 with TRBJ2-2; D perhaps matches TRBD1 (5 bases). V lost 4 bases and J 7 bases, leaving 13 bases between the germline ends. The CDR3 covers 14 residues. Germline CDR1 is MNHNY and CDR2 is SVGAGI (reference sequence). This CDR3 is CASSFLAQGGELFF. The CDR3 DNA follows: TGTGCCAGCAGTTTCTTAGCCCAGGGCGGGGAGCTGTTTTTT.

The V and J genes are TRBV7-9 and TRBJ1-6; D might be TRBD1 (6 bases). Looked up from germline, CDR1 is SEHNR and CDR2 is FQNEAQ (reference sequence). Trimming removed 6 bases from V and 7 bases from J, with 19 bases in between. The CDR3 runs 16 residues. The DNA for the CDR3 is TGTGCCAGCAGTTCTAGTAGCAGGGGACGAAATTCACCCCTCCACTTT. Translating gives CASSSSSRGRNSPLHF.

Points on this clone: The junction departs from the called germline gene at one end, perhaps through a read error. V gene TRBV3-1 (or the pseudogene TRBV3-2) combines with J gene TRBJ2-2; 9 nucleotides align to TRBD2. Per the germline V gene, CDR1 is LGHDT and CDR2 is YNNKEL (reference sequence). CDR3 length: 16 residues. The CDR3 is CASSQGASGNPGELFF. The CDR3 coding sequence is TGTGCCAGCAGCCAAGGAGCTAGCGGGAACCCCGGGGAGCTGTTTTTT.

J is TRBJ2-7 and V is TRBV5-4; tentative D call: TRBD2 (5 bases). The CDR3 spans 15 residues. Trimming pared 2 bases from V and 0 bases from J, leaving 12 bases between. CDR1 and CDR2 (germline): SGHNT, YYREEE (reference sequence). CDR3 protein: CASSFDRGGSYEQYF. The CDR3 DNA is TGTGCCAGCAGCTTCGATCGGGGTGGCTCCTACGAGCAGTACTTC.

This clone was observed a handful of times. The V gene is TRBV5-1, the J gene TRBJ2-1, with 10 bases matching TRBD1. CDR1 and CDR2 from the germline V gene are SGHRS and YFSETQ. The CDR3 has 15 residues. J was trimmed by 7 bases and V by 0 bases; bases with no gene match: 4. CDR3 nucleotides: TGCGCCAGCAGCTTGGAGGGACAGGGGTCGAATGAGCAGTTCTTC. It encodes CASSLEGQGSNEQFF.

Regarding this clone: Compared with germline, one end of the junction differs, possibly owing to a read error. V gene TRBV11-2 combines with J gene TRBJ1-1, with 7 positions matching TRBD1. From germline, CDR1 is SGHAT and CDR2 FQNNGV. This CDR3 contains 14 residues. Here the CDR3 DNA reads TGTGCCAGCATCTTAGGGACAGCGAACACTGAAGCTTTCTTT. Residues: CASILGTANTEAFF.

The V and J genes are TRBV19 and TRBJ2-2, with D possibly matching TRBD1 (6 bases). Germline V CDR1 and CDR2: LNHDA, SQIVND (reference sequence). There are 17 residues in the CDR3. V dropped 5 bases and J dropped 2 bases, with 18 bases sitting between them. CDR3 coding DNA: TGTGCCAGTAGTTCAGGGGCAGGGGCTGTAAACACCGGGGAGCTGTTTTTT. Its protein product is CASSSGAGAVNTGELFF.